The T cell receptor beta chain under discussion was sequenced for a study of vaccination and CD4 T cells after COVID-19. This clonotype turned up a few times. As yet, its antigen is unknown. Researchers used the Oncomine TCR Beta short-read assay to sequence DNA from cultured CD4+ T cells. Each CDR3 protein is one row after TCRdb ran MiXCR on the PCR reads. In the table there are 21,000 or so distinct CDR3 sequences, under 55% of which are singletons. Stated treatment: roughly 10-day PBMC culture with coronavirus spike peptide pools or control peptides (ViraFEST assay). Material for sequencing was CD4+ T cells from blood, cultured in vitro. The receptor was isolated from a human donor who had recovered from COVID-19.

CDR3 region: CASSPPGQYYGYTF. The CDR3 DNA reads as TGTGCCAGCAGTCCCCCGGGACAGTACTATGGCTACACCTTC. The rearrangement uses TRBV28 and TRBJ1-2, with 7 bases aligning to TRBD1. Germline V lookup: CDR1 MDHEN, CDR2 SYDVKM. This CDR3 is 14 amino acids long. With 5 bases clipped from V and 3 bases from J, the junction kept 6 bases outside the gene matches.